Following are 9 T cell receptor beta chains from one sample sequenced in a study of metastatic and nonmetastatic thyroid tumors. No treatment had been given to any patient before thyroid surgery. Via MiXCR, TCRdb re-called the PCR reads. The repertoire holds about 7,900 clones, with approximately 30% as singletons. Sequencing was carried out using adjacent normal tissue. The receptors derive from a female donor with papillary thyroid cancer or a benign thyroid nodule (not recorded which). Some clones in this sample may be carry-over from other donors' samples.

This clone appeared a single time. The rearrangement links TRBV25-1 to TRBJ1-2; 7 nucleotides line up with TRBD1. Trimming at V came to 6 bases and at J to 6 bases, leaving 13 bases not matched to a gene. The CDR3 covers 15 residues. Looked up from germline, CDR1 is MGHDK and CDR2 is SYGVNS. The CDR3 is CASRERDSPVDGYTF. The CDR3 bases are TGTGCCAGCAGGGAGAGGGACAGCCCGGTGGATGGCTACACCTTC.

This clone came up a few times. The genes are TRBV12-3 or TRBV12-4 and TRBJ2-3; TRBD2 agrees at 10 bases. CDR3 size: 16 residues. The J segment lost 6 bases and the V segment lost 5 bases, leaving 11 bases of the junction unmatched. The CDR3 DNA sequence: TGTGCCAGCAGTGGGGGAGCGGGAGGGCCGTTTGATACGCAGTATTTT. It translates to CASSGGAGGPFDTQYF.

This clone is medium-sized (0.01 to 0.1%) in the sample. The chain joins TRBV18 to TRBJ2-2; TRBD2 might be the D (5 bases). CDR1 KGHSH and CDR2 LQKENI come from the germline V gene. V lost 1 base to trimming and J lost 7 bases, with 13 bases between them. This CDR3 region has 15 residues. This CDR3 is CASSPLDYLNGELFF. The CDR3 bases are TGTGCCAGCTCACCACTCGACTACCTTAACGGGGAGCTGTTTTTT.

The chain is built from TRBV24-1 and TRBJ1-5; no definite D call. V was shortened by 4 bases and J by 0 bases, with 15 bases between the two germline ends. Per the germline V gene, CDR1 is KGHDR and CDR2 is SFDVKD. This CDR3 is 17 amino acids long. As DNA, the CDR3 is TGTGCCACCAGTGAATCCTCGGGCCTGTATAGCAATCAGCCCCAGCATTTT. This sequence encodes CATSESSGLYSNQPQHF.

This clone turned up a few times. The chain has TRBV10-1 and TRBJ1-2; 10 nucleotides line up with TRBD1. After removal of 6 bases from V and 11 bases from J, the junction contained 3 bases not matched to a gene. The CDR3 contains 11 residues. Germline CDR1 and CDR2: WNHNN and SYGVQD (reference sequence). This CDR3 reads CASRGTGEYTF. The CDR3 DNA reads as TGCGCCAGCAGAGGGACAGGGGAGTACACCTTC.

By sample fraction, this clone is medium-sized. This rearrangement joins TRBV9 to TRBJ1-2; D gene ambiguous. This CDR3 has 14 residues. From germline, CDR1 is SGDLS and CDR2 YYNGEE. Trimming stripped 4 bases from V and 4 bases from J, with 14 bases between. CDR3 coding DNA: TGTGCCAGCAGCCCCTTTGGCGGCGGCTATGGCTACACCTTC. Its protein is CASSPFGGGYGYTF.

This clone was observed many times. Relative to the germline gene, one junction end is altered; a read error may explain this. The rearrangement links TRBV9 to TRBJ2-7; 7 positions match TRBD1. Germline CDR1 and CDR2: SGDLS and YYNGEE. The length of the CDR3 is 14 residues. The CDR3 nucleotides read TGTGCCAGCAGCGGAACCGGGACAGCCGGGGAGCGGTACTTC. This codes for CASSGTGTAGERYF.

J is TRBJ1-2 and V is TRBV19; TRBD1 matches 8 bases. CDR3 length: 16 amino acids. V lost 3 bases, J lost 6 bases, and 12 bases stayed unmatched. The germline V gene has CDR1 LNHDA and CDR2 SQIVND (reference sequence). CDR3 bases: TGTGCCAGTAGTATCTTAGGACAGGGAATCTGGGATGGCTACACCTTC. Its translation is CASSILGQGIWDGYTF.

V and J are TRBV20-1 and TRBJ1-1, with no clear D. CDR3 length: 14 amino acids. V was pared by 2 bases and J by 4 bases, with 14 bases between. Germline loops: CDR1 DFQATT, CDR2 SNEGSKA (reference sequence). DNA for the CDR3: TGCAGTGCTAGAAGTTTAGAGAGCCTCACTGAAGCTTTCTTT. It translates to CSARSLESLTEAFF.